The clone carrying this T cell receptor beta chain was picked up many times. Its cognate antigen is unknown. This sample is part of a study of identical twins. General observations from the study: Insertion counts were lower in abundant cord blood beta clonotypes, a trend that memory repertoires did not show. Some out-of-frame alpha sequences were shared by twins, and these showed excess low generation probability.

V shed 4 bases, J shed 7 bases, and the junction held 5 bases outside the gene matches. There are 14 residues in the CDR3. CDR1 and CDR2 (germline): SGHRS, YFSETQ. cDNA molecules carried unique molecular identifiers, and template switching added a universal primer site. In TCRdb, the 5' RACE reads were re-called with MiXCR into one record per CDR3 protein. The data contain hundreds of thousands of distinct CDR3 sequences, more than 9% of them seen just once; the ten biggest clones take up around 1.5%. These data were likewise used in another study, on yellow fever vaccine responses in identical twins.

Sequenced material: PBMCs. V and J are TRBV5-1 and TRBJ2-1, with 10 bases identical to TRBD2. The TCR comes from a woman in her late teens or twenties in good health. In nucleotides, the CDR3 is TGCGCCAGCAGCCTAGCGGGAGTTAGGAATGAGCAGTTCTTC. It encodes CASSLAGVRNEQFF.